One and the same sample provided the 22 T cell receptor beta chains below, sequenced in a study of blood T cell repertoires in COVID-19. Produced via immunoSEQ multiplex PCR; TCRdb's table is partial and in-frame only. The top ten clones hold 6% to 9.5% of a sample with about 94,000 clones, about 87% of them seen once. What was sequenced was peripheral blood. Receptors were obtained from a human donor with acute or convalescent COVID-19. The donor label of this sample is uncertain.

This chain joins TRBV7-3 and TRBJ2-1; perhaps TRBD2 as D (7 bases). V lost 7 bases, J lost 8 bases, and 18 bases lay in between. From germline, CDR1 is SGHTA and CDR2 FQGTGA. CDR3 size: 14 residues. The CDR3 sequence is CASNVGGPVDEQFF. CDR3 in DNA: TGTGCCAGCAATGTGGGGGGGCCAGTAGATGAGCAGTTCTTC.

Written as DNA, the CDR3 is TGTGCCAGCGGGGGGGCGAGCACAGATACGCAGTATTTT. Translated: CASGGASTDTQYF. The J gene is TRBJ2-3, the V gene TRBV28; D is perhaps TRBD2 (7 bases). Germline assignment: CDR1 MDHEN and CDR2 SYDVKM. The CDR3 contains 13 residues. The V and J ends lost 8 bases and 0 bases respectively, with 9 bases between them.

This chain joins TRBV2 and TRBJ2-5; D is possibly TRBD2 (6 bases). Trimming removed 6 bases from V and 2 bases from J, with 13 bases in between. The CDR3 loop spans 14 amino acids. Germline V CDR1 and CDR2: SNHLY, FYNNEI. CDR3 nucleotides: TGTGCCAGCAGATCCGAGGCGGGGCAAGAGACCCAGTACTTC. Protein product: CASRSEAGQETQYF.

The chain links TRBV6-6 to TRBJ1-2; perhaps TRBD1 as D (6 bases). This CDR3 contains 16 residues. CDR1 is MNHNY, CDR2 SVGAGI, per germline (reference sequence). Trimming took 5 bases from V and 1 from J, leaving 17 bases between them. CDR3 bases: TGTGCCAGCAGTCGAACAGGGAGGGGTAGTAACTATGGCTACACCTTC. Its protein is CASSRTGRGSNYGYTF.

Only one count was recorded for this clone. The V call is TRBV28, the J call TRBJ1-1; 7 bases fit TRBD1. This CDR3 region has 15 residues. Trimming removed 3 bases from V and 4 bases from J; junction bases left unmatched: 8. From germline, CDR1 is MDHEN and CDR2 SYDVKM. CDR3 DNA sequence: TGTGCCAGCAGTTTCTGGAACAGGGGTGTCACTGAAGCTTTCTTT. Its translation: CASSFWNRGVTEAFF.

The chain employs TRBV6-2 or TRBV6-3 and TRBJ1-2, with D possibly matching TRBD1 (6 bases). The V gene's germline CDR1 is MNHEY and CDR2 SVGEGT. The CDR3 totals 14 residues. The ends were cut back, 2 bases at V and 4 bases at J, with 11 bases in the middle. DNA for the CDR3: TGTGCCAGCAGTTACCGGGGGGCCAGCTATGGCTACACCTTC. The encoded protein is CASSYRGASYGYTF.

CDR3 loop: CATSRDWSRQETQYF. The DNA for the CDR3 is TGTGCCACCAGCAGAGATTGGAGCAGACAAGAGACCCAGTACTTC. The V and J genes are TRBV15 and TRBJ2-5; D gene uncertain. The V gene lost 0 bases and the J gene lost 2 bases, with 10 bases spanning the gap. Germline values: CDR1 LNHNV, CDR2 YYDKDF (reference sequence). The CDR3 loop spans 15 amino acids.

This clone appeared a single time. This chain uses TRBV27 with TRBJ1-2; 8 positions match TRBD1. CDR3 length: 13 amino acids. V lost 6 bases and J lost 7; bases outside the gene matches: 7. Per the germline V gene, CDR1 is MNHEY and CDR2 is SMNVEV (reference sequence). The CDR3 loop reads CASSTTGGGGYTF. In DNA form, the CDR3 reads TGTGCCAGCAGCACTACAGGGGGTGGTGGCTACACCTTC.

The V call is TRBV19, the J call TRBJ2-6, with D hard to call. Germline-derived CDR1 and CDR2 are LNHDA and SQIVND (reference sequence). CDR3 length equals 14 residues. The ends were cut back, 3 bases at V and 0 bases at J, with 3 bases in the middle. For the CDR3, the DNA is TGTGCCAGTAGTATCTCCTCTGGGGCCAACGTCCTGACTTTC. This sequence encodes CASSISSGANVLTF.

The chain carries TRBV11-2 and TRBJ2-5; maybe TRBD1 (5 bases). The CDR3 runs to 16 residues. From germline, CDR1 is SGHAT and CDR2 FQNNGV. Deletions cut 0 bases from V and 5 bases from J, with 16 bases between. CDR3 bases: TGTGCCAGCAGCTTAGAAGCAGGGCGTAATTATGAGACCCAGTACTTC. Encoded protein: CASSLEAGRNYETQYF. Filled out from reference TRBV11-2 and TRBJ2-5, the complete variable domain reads EAGVAQSPRYKIIEKRQSVAFWCNPISGHATLYWYQQILGQGPKLLIQFQNNGVVDDSQLPKDRFSAERLKGVDSTLKIQPAKLEDSAVYLCASSLEAGRNYETQYFGPGTRLLVL.

The CDR3 coding sequence is TGTGCCATCAGTGACCAACAGATGATCTCCTACGAGCAGTACTTC. It codes for CAISDQQMISYEQYF. J is TRBJ2-7 and V is TRBV10-3; D remains ambiguous. This CDR3 has 15 residues. Trimming removed 3 bases from V and 0 bases from J, with 12 bases in between. CDR1 is ENHRY and CDR2 is SYGVKD in the germline V gene.

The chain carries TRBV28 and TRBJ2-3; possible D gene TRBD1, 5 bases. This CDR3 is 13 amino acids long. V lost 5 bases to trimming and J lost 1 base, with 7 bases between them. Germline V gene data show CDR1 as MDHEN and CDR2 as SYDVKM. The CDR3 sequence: CASSPTGTDTQYF. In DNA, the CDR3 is TGTGCCAGCAGTCCGACAGGCACAGATACGCAGTATTTT.

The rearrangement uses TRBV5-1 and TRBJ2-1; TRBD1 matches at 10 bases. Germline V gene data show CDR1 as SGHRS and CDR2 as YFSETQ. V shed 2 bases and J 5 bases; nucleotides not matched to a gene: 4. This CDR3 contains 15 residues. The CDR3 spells CASSFRDRGHNEQFF. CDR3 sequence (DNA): TGCGCCAGCAGCTTTCGGGACAGGGGCCACAATGAGCAGTTCTTC.

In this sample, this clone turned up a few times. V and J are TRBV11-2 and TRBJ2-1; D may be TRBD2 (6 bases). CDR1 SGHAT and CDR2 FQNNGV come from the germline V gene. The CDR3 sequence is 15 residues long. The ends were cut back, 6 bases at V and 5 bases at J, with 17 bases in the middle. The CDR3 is CASRTLRGADNEQFF. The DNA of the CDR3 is TGTGCCAGCAGAACGCTGCGCGGGGCAGACAATGAGCAGTTCTTC.

The DNA of the CDR3 is TGTGCCAGCAGTGAATACACACCCACCGGGGAGCTGTTTTTT. It codes for CASSEYTPTGELFF. The chain joins TRBV6-1 to TRBJ2-2; no firm D call. With 2 bases removed from V and 4 bases from J, the gap between germline ends came to 8 bases. The CDR3 runs 14 residues. CDR1 MNHNS and CDR2 SASEGT come from the germline V gene.

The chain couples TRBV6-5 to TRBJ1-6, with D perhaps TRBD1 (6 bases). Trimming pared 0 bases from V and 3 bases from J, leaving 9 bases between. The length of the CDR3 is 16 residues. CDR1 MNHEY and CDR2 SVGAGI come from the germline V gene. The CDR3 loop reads CASSYSKDSYNSPLHF. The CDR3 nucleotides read TGTGCCAGCAGTTACTCTAAGGACAGCTATAATTCACCCCTCCACTTT.

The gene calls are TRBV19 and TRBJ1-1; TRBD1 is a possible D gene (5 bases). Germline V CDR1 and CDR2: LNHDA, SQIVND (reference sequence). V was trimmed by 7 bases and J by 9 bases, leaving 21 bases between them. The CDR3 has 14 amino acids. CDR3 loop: CASTRVDSVSKAFF. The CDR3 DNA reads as TGTGCCAGTACCAGAGTAGACAGCGTAAGCAAAGCTTTCTTT.

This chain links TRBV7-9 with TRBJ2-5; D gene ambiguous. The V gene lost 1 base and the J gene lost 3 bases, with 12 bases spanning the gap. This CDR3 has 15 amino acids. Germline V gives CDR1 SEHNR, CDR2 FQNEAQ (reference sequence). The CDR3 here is CASSLGAFTEETQYF. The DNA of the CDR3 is TGTGCCAGCAGCTTAGGTGCGTTCACCGAAGAGACCCAGTACTTC.

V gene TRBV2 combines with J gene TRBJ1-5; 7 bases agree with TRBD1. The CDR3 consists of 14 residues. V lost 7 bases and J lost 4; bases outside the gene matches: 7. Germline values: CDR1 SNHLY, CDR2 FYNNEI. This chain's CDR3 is CASTVDRSNQPQHF. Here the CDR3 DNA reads TGTGCCAGCACTGTGGACAGGTCTAATCAGCCCCAGCATTTT.

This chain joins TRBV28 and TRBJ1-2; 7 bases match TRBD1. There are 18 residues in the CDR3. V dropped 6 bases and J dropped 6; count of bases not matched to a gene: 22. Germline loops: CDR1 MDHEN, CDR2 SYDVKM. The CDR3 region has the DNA TGTGCCAGCAGCCCCCAATCAGAACAGGGGACCCCTATTAATGGCTACACCTTC. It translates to CASSPQSEQGTPINGYTF.

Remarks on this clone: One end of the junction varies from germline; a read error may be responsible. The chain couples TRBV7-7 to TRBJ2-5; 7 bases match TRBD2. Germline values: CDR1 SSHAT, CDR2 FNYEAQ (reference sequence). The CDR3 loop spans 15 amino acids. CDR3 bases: TGTGCTAGCAGCTTAGGTCCGGGGGGTAGGGAGACCCAGTACTTC. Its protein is CASSLGPGGRETQYF.

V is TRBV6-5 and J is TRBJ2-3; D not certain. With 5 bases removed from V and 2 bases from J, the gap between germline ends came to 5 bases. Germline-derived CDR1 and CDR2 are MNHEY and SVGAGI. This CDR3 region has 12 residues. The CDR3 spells CASSRSTDTQYF. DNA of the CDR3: TGTGCCAGCAGTCGGTCCACAGATACGCAGTATTTT.